This TCR beta chain was sequenced during a study of Graves' ophthalmopathy and Graves' hyperthyroidism. Study-wide results and limits: Most thyroid clonotypes with frequency above 0.001 were detected in blood too. Sensitivity of roughly 88% and specificity of 70% to 84% were achieved when a 13-signature model separated ophthalmopathy from stable hyperthyroidism.

RNA transcripts served as template for amplifying TCR beta CDR3 sequences. HTBI primers were used in a first-round RT-PCR, which preceded a second-round multiplex PCR. In TCRdb, the multiplex PCR reads were re-called with MiXCR into one record per CDR3 protein. This sample yields some 250,000 distinct CDR3 sequences, of which roughly 50% are seen a single time; roughly half belongs to the top ten. Fresh peripheral blood, roughly 9.8 ml, was the PBMC source. Of note for this clonotype: The target antigen is unknown.

The material sequenced was peripheral blood. The clonotype was recovered from an adult man with Graves' ophthalmopathy.

This chain's CDR3 is CASSFDSGGGDTDTQYF. DNA for the CDR3: TGTGCCAGCAGCTTCGATAGCGGGGGGGGCGACACAGATACGCAGTATTTT. The V gene is TRBV7-2, the J gene TRBJ2-3; 11 nucleotides match TRBD2. The CDR3 loop spans 17 amino acids. CDR1 is SGHTA and CDR2 is FQGNSA in the germline V gene. V lost 3 bases to trimming and J lost 2 bases; unmatched junction nucleotides: 7.